What follows are 26 T cell receptor beta chains derived from one specimen sequenced in a study of T cells after yellow fever vaccination (dated by TCRdb to the late 2010s). The method was 5' RACE. Instrument used: Illumina HiSeq 2500. TCRdb reran the public reads through fastp at Q25 and MiXCR, keeping productive beta chains. All rows with the same CDR3 protein become a single entry with the most common DNA and genes. For this sample the table gives about 160,000 distinct CDR3 sequences, of which about 7% were detected only once. The top ten clonotypes cover approximately 2.5% of the sample. Reading the label with the study, this specimen's treatment or condition is: live attenuated yellow fever vaccine strain. Source: CD4+ T cells sorted from PBMCs, taken 5 days after the first yellow fever vaccination. These receptors all stem from a man younger than 35 who received the YFV17D yellow fever vaccine.

The CDR3 region is CAWSAGHAYGYTF. The CDR3 DNA reads TGTGCCTGGAGTGCAGGGCACGCCTATGGCTACACCTTC. The chain combines TRBV30 with TRBJ1-2; D perhaps matches TRBD1 (5 bases). Germline loops: CDR1 GTSNPN, CDR2 SVGIG (reference sequence). V lost 1 base, J lost 4 bases, and 10 bases lay in between. CDR3 length equals 13 residues.

This clonotype came up many times. The J gene is TRBJ2-1, the V gene TRBV15, with 9 bases that match TRBD2. CDR1 and CDR2 from the germline V gene are LNHNV and YYDKDF (reference sequence). CDR3 length: 16 residues. The V and J ends lost 0 bases and 5 bases, in that order; junction bases with no gene match: 5. CDR3 bases: TGTGCCACCAGCAGAGATCTAGCGGGGAGTAACAATGAGCAGTTCTTC. It encodes CATSRDLAGSNNEQFF.

Concerning this clonotype: This sequence may be a read error, since a much larger clone differs from it by one base. The rearrangement uses TRBV5-1 and TRBJ2-4; no clear D. Trimming stripped 0 bases from V and 6 bases from J, with 10 bases between. Germline V gene sequence: CDR1 SGHRS, CDR2 YFSETQ. The CDR3 loop spans 14 amino acids. The CDR3 protein is CASSLAEQTNIQYF. The CDR3 coding sequence is TGCGCCAGCAGCTTGGCCGAACAGACAAACATTCAGTACTTC.

The chain has TRBV7-2 and TRBJ2-6; D might be TRBD1 or TRBD2, each matching 7 bases. This CDR3 has 18 residues. The V end lost 4 bases, the J end lost 4 bases, and 20 bases lay between the germline ends. Germline lookup yields CDR1 SGHTA and CDR2 FQGNSA. The CDR3: CASSSPQGGMLGANVLTF. The CDR3 coding sequence is TGTGCCAGCAGCTCCCCGCAGGGGGGGATGCTCGGGGCCAACGTCCTGACTTTC.

This clonotype was observed many times. The rearrangement uses TRBV5-1 and TRBJ2-1, with 7 nucleotides matching TRBD1. Germline V CDR1 and CDR2: SGHRS, YFSETQ. V shed 2 bases, J shed 7 bases, and the junction held 3 bases outside the gene matches. The CDR3 covers 13 residues. The CDR3 DNA reads as TGCGCCAGCAGCTTTAGCAGGGGGAATGAGCAGTTCTTC. Amino acid sequence: CASSFSRGNEQFF.

This clonotype was observed many times. The chain joins TRBV6-1 to TRBJ1-4, with D perhaps matching TRBD1 (5 bases). Germline CDR1 reads MNHNS; CDR2 reads SASEGT. The V end lost 4 bases, the J end lost 5 bases, and 14 bases lay between the germline ends. This CDR3 spans 15 amino acids. The CDR3 loop reads CASSGGTAKNEKLFF. The CDR3 DNA sequence: TGTGCCAGCAGTGGGGGGACGGCAAAAAATGAAAAACTGTTTTTT.

Regarding this clonotype: Being one base from a much bigger clone, this may be a read error. The chain recombines TRBV7-2 with TRBJ2-7, with TRBD1 matching over 11 bases. V was clipped by 5 bases and J by 7 bases; unmatched bases: 13. Germline V gene sequence: CDR1 SGHTA, CDR2 FQGNSA. The CDR3 has 16 residues. CDR3 protein: CASSHEGTGGWEEQYF. DNA for the CDR3: TGTGCCAGCAGCCACGAGGGGACAGGGGGTTGGGAAGAGCAGTACTTC.

This clonotype appeared many times. J is TRBJ1-4 and V is TRBV20-1; weak D call: TRBD1 (6 bases). The length of the CDR3 is 14 residues. Germline-derived CDR1 and CDR2 are DFQATT and SNEGSKA (reference sequence). Trimming took 8 bases from V and 0 from J, leaving 13 bases between them. The CDR3 reads CSYRVLATNEKLFF. CDR3 DNA: TGCAGTTACAGGGTCCTAGCAACTAATGAAAAACTGTTTTTT.

This clonotype was picked up a small number of times. The chain carries TRBV5-1 and TRBJ1-6, with D unclear. The CDR3 runs 15 residues. Per germline, CDR1 SGHRS and CDR2 YFSETQ. Trimming took 0 bases from V and 9 from J, leaving 13 bases between them. CDR3: CASSLAGRGRSPLHF. The CDR3 nucleotides are TGCGCCAGCAGCTTGGCCGGCAGAGGGCGTTCACCCCTCCACTTT.

This chain links TRBV5-1 with TRBJ1-6, with a weak D call TRBD1 (5 bases). Looked up from germline, CDR1 is SGHRS and CDR2 is YFSETQ. The ends were cut back, 1 base at V and 5 bases at J, with 10 bases in the middle. The CDR3 sequence is 15 residues long. Here the CDR3 reads CASSLRGPDNSPLHF. CDR3 bases: TGCGCCAGCAGCTTGCGGGGCCCAGATAATTCACCCCTCCACTTT.

This clonotype was found many times. The V gene is TRBV9, the J gene TRBJ2-1, with 8 bases aligning to TRBD2. The CDR3 totals 15 residues. Germline CDR1 reads SGDLS; CDR2 reads YYNGEE. The junction had 5 bases not matched to a gene; V was cut back by 4 bases and J by 2 bases. DNA for the CDR3: TGTGCCAGCAGCTCACGGGGGGGGACCTACAATGAGCAGTTCTTC. This encodes CASSSRGGTYNEQFF.

This CDR3 is CASSWALGGGETQYF. CDR3 sequence (DNA): TGTGCCAGCAGCTGGGCTCTAGGAGGGGGTGAGACCCAGTACTTC. This rearrangement joins TRBV7-2 to TRBJ2-5, with D tentatively TRBD1 or TRBD2 (6 bases each). Deletions cut 4 bases from V and 5 bases from J, with 17 bases between. The V gene's germline CDR1 is SGHTA and CDR2 FQGNSA. The CDR3 consists of 15 residues.

This clonotype was observed many times. The rearrangement links TRBV7-8 to TRBJ2-3; tentatively, D is TRBD2 (5 bases). The CDR3 runs 13 residues. Trimming left V 5 bases short and J 5 bases short, with 11 bases between. Germline CDR1 reads SGHVS; CDR2 reads FQNEAQ. CDR3 DNA sequence: TGTGCCAGCAGCCAGGACTTCCAAGATACGCAGTATTTT. This codes for CASSQDFQDTQYF.

This clonotype has a count of ten or more. In DNA form, the CDR3 reads TGTGCCAGCAGTTACGAGACGTATAATTCACCCCTCCACTTT. Translation gives CASSYETYNSPLHF. V gene TRBV6-5 combines with J gene TRBJ1-6, with D uncertain. Trimming cost V 2 bases and J 4 bases, with 6 bases left between them. The length of the CDR3 is 14 residues. CDR1 MNHEY and CDR2 SVGAGI come from the germline V gene.

This clonotype was picked up many times. The chain has TRBV4-1 and TRBJ2-5; D may be TRBD1 (6 bases). This CDR3 region has 16 residues. Germline CDR1 MGHRA, CDR2 YSYEKL. With 4 bases removed from V and 0 bases from J, the gap between germline ends came to 15 bases. This CDR3 is CASSRGTGTNQETQYF. In nucleotides, the CDR3 is TGCGCCAGCAGCCGGGGAACCGGGACAAACCAAGAGACCCAGTACTTC.

This clonotype was seen ten or more times. The rearrangement joins TRBV4-1 to TRBJ2-2; D is ambiguous. This CDR3 has 17 residues. The V gene's germline CDR1 is MGHRA and CDR2 YSYEKL. V lost 1 base and J lost 3, with 15 bases in between. The CDR3 sequence is CASSQVNLVKYTGELFF. CDR3 DNA: TGCGCCAGCAGCCAAGTAAACCTCGTTAAATACACCGGGGAGCTGTTTTTT.

This clonotype was recorded at least ten times. The V and J genes are TRBV4-3 and TRBJ2-7; 9 nucleotides line up with TRBD2. Looked up from germline, CDR1 is LGHNA and CDR2 is YSLEER. The V and J ends lost 5 bases and 4 bases, in that order; junction bases with no gene match: 6. The CDR3 contains 14 residues. The CDR3 nucleotides read TGCGCCAGCAGCTCGGGACTAGCCCAGTACGAGCAGTACTTC. It is translated as CASSSGLAQYEQYF.

This clonotype was picked up a small number of times. This chain uses TRBV18 with TRBJ1-1; D may be TRBD1 (5 bases). The CDR3 runs 14 residues. Germline V CDR1 and CDR2: KGHSH, LQKENI. Trimming pared 3 bases from V and 1 base from J, leaving 9 bases between. The DNA of the CDR3 is TGTGCCAGCTCACCTGGCAGGGCGAACACTGAAGCTTTCTTT. The encoded protein is CASSPGRANTEAFF.

This clonotype was seen repeatedly, ten times or more. The chain employs TRBV28 and TRBJ1-5; D unclear. Germline-derived CDR1 and CDR2 are MDHEN and SYDVKM. There are 13 residues in the CDR3. Trimming took off 8 bases at V and 1 base at J, with 9 bases between the two ends. In DNA form, the CDR3 reads TGTGCCAGCTTGACATCGAGCAATCAGCCCCAGCATTTT. Amino acid sequence: CASLTSSNQPQHF.

This clonotype was recorded at least ten times. V usage is TRBV9 and J usage is TRBJ2-7, with TRBD1 matching 8 bases. The CDR3 loop spans 15 amino acids. Germline CDR1 is SGDLS and CDR2 is YYNGEE. With V trimmed by 0 bases and J by 3 bases, 5 bases remained unmatched. CDR3 sequence: CASSVGPTGGYEQYF. CDR3 DNA sequence: TGTGCCAGCAGCGTAGGGCCCACAGGGGGCTACGAGCAGTACTTC.

The table lists this clonotype with many counts. The J gene is TRBJ2-7, the V gene TRBV20-1, with 10 bases that match TRBD1. The V segment lost 6 bases and the J segment 3 bases; nucleotides outside the gene matches: 5. The germline CDR1 and CDR2 sequences are DFQATT and SNEGSKA (reference sequence). The CDR3 covers 13 residues. CDR3 region: CSAKGQGFYEQYV. In DNA, the CDR3 is TGCAGTGCCAAGGGACAGGGGTTCTACGAGCAGTACGTC.

This clonotype came up a few times. The rearrangement joins TRBV5-4 to TRBJ2-2; 10 nucleotides agree with TRBD2. Germline CDR1 is SGHNT and CDR2 is YYREEE (reference sequence). The CDR3 sequence is 16 residues long. V dropped 5 bases and J dropped 4; count of bases not matched to a gene: 8. CDR3 amino acids: CASRLKRGGFTGELFF. The CDR3 nucleotides are TGTGCCAGCAGATTGAAGCGGGGGGGATTCACCGGGGAGCTGTTTTTT. Combining the CDR3 with reference TRBV5-4 and TRBJ2-2 gives the whole variable domain ETGVTQSPTHLIKTRGQQVTLRCSSQSGHNTVSWYQQALGQGPQFIFQYYREEENGRGNFPPRFSGLQFPNYSSELNVNALELDDSALYLCASRLKRGGFTGELFFGEGSRLTVL.

The table lists this clonotype with a few counts. The genes are TRBV29-1 and TRBJ1-2, with D possibly TRBD1 on 5 matching bases. CDR1 is SQVTM and CDR2 is ANQGSEA in the germline V gene. The CDR3 consists of 13 residues. Trimming left V 1 base short and J 4 bases short, with 10 bases between. In DNA, the CDR3 is TGCAGCGTTGAAGTAGGGGTAGTCTATGGCTACACCTTC. Residues: CSVEVGVVYGYTF.

In this sample, this clonotype turned up many times. The rearrangement uses TRBV7-9 and TRBJ2-5, with no clear D. Germline values: CDR1 SEHNR, CDR2 FQNEAQ (reference sequence). CDR3 length equals 14 residues. Trimming stripped 5 bases from V and 1 base from J, with 11 bases between. CDR3 residues: CASSPVYSQETQYF. CDR3 nucleotide sequence: TGTGCCAGCAGCCCAGTTTACTCCCAAGAGACCCAGTACTTC.

This clonotype came up many times. The chain couples TRBV7-8 to TRBJ2-7, with TRBD2 as a possible D gene (6 bases). CDR1 is SGHVS and CDR2 is FQNEAQ in the germline V gene. V lost 4 bases, J lost 2 bases, and 15 bases lay in between. This CDR3 has 15 residues. The CDR3 here is CASSSPMWGAYEQYV. CDR3 coding DNA: TGTGCCAGCAGCTCCCCGATGTGGGGGGCCTACGAGCAGTACGTC.

In this sample, this clonotype turned up a few times. The gene calls are TRBV18 and TRBJ2-3, with TRBD1 as a possible D gene (5 bases). This CDR3 has 15 residues. Trimming cost V 3 bases and J 5 bases, with 15 bases left between them. Germline V CDR1 and CDR2: KGHSH, LQKENI. CDR3 nucleotides: TGTGCCAGCTCACCCGGTAACAGGATAGGAGATACGCAGTATTTT. Residues: CASSPGNRIGDTQYF.